This T cell receptor (beta chain) was identified during a study of blood T cell repertoires in COVID-19. Overall study context: Sites across the United States, Italy and Spain contributed samples from acute and convalescent COVID-19. From T cells, B-cell-depleted T cells, or PBMCs came the material, which was cDNA or gDNA.

Per the study methods: It was from reference gene primer amplification that nucleated cell counts were estimated. Generated by immunoSEQ multiplex PCR, the TCRdb table keeps only in-frame clones and is missing some. Clone size and V and J calls were adopted from that table, with D and trimming inferred from the DNA. This repertoire shows under 300,000 clones, roughly 83% found once; its top ten account for about 4.3%. V was trimmed by 4 bases and J by 1 base, leaving 12 bases between them. CDR1 SGHRS and CDR2 YFSETQ come from the germline V gene. The CDR3 totals 16 residues. The chain recombines TRBV5-1 with TRBJ1-6; D is possibly TRBD1 (5 bases). The sample comprised peripheral blood. The origin of this receptor is a man in his sixties who had recovered from COVID-19. The CDR3 region has the DNA TGCGCCAGCAGCCAAGGGGTTGCGTCCTATAATTCACCCCTCCACTTT. Translated: CASSQGVASYNSPLHF.